A single sample is the source of the 8 T cell receptor beta chains below, sequenced in a study of Graves' ophthalmopathy and Graves' hyperthyroidism. From RNA, the CDR3 regions of TCR beta chains were amplified and sequenced. Amplification began with first-round RT-PCR using HTBI primers, then second-round multiplex PCR was performed. TCRdb independently ran MiXCR on the multiplex PCR reads; one entry per CDR3 protein. This table holds approximately 480,000 distinct CDR3 sequences, around an eighth found once. Input material: blood. These receptor sequences come from a woman in her twenties or thirties with Graves' ophthalmopathy.

The chain employs TRBV7-2 and TRBJ1-5; D gene uncertain. Looked up from germline, CDR1 is SGHTA and CDR2 is FQGNSA. Trimming took off 1 base at V and 3 bases at J, with 7 bases between the two ends. This CDR3 is 14 amino acids long. CDR3 DNA: TGTGCCAGCAGCTTAGTCCCCTTCAATCAGCCCCAGCATTTT. Amino acids: CASSLVPFNQPQHF.

In this sample, this clonotype turned up many times. The rearrangement uses TRBV7-2 and TRBJ2-7; D not resolved. Germline V CDR1 and CDR2: SGHTA, FQGNSA. The CDR3 loop spans 14 amino acids. V was shortened by 2 bases and J by 6 bases, with 14 bases between the two germline ends. The CDR3 loop is CASSLLGSVPEQYF. The CDR3 DNA is TGTGCCAGCAGCTTACTGGGGTCCGTACCCGAGCAGTACTTC.

At least ten counts were recorded for this clonotype. The genes are TRBV6-1 and TRBJ1-5; 7 positions match TRBD1. The trim removed 3 bases at V and 1 base at J, leaving 0 bases unmatched. The CDR3 extends over 14 amino acids. CDR1 MNHNS and CDR2 SASEGT come from the germline V gene. CDR3 nucleotides: TGTGCCAGCAGTGAGGGACAGAGCAATCAGCCCCAGCATTTT. It yields the protein CASSEGQSNQPQHF.

This clonotype appeared many times. V is TRBV6-1 and J is TRBJ2-7; D may be TRBD1 (6 bases). Germline V gene data show CDR1 as MNHNS and CDR2 as SASEGT. The CDR3 runs 15 residues. Trimming stripped 1 base from V and 4 bases from J, with 14 bases between. CDR3 nucleotides: TGTGCCAGCAGTGAAGAAGAGGGACAAGCTTACGAGCAGTACTTC. Protein product: CASSEEEGQAYEQYF.

V gene TRBV19 combines with J gene TRBJ2-6, with D perhaps given as TRBD1 or TRBD2 (5 bases each). CDR1 and CDR2 from the germline V gene are LNHDA and SQIVND (reference sequence). V lost 8 bases, J lost 0 bases, and 14 bases lay in between. This CDR3 has 16 amino acids. The CDR3 DNA sequence: TGTGCCAGTCAGGACGAGGGGAACTCTGGGGCCAACGTCCTGACTTTC. Protein: CASQDEGNSGANVLTF.

The table lists this clonotype with a few counts. J is TRBJ2-2 and V is TRBV12-3 or TRBV12-4; 11 nucleotides match TRBD1. V shed 5 bases, J shed 5 bases, and the junction held 4 bases outside the gene matches. This CDR3 has 15 residues. The CDR3 spells CASSGTGGGTGELFF. Here the CDR3 DNA reads TGTGCCAGCAGTGGGACAGGGGGAGGGACCGGGGAGCTGTTTTTT.

The table lists this clonotype with many counts. The chain joins TRBV6-5 to TRBJ2-7; the D gene is possibly TRBD1 (6 bases). The V end was cut by 4 bases, the J end by 4 bases, with 23 bases between. The CDR3 loop spans 17 amino acids. The germline CDR1 and CDR2 sequences are MNHEY and SVGAGI. The CDR3 nucleotides are TGTGCCAGCAGTTCCACATCTCCTTGGGACATGGGGTACGAGCAGTACTTC. This translates into CASSSTSPWDMGYEQYF.

This clonotype was seen only once. A clone one base away is much larger, so this may be a read error. The rearrangement links TRBV12-3 or TRBV12-4 to TRBJ2-5; TRBD1 agrees at 8 bases. There are 15 residues in the CDR3. The chain's CDR3 is CASSAWDRRRRTQDF. For the CDR3, the DNA is TGTGCCAGCAGTGCCTGGGACAGGCGGCGACGGACCCAGGACTTC.